Presented here are 11 T cell receptor beta chains from one specimen sequenced in a study of graft-versus-host responses after intestinal transplantation. Stimulators, roughly 200,000 irradiated and violet-dye-labeled cells, were plated with roughly 200,000 CFSE-labeled responder cells. Generated by immunoSEQ multiplex PCR, the TCRdb table keeps only in-frame clones and is missing some. The table shows roughly 5,700 clones, with roughly 33% occurring only once. Source: alloreactive CD8+ T cells from a mixed lymphocyte reaction culture, taken before intestinal transplant. Subset reported: CFSE-low proliferating T cells sorted from roughly six-day pre-transplant mixed lymphocyte reaction (GvH or HvG direction). The receptors shown here come from a human patient who received an intestinal transplant.

This clone was seen more than once but under ten times. This chain joins TRBV4-1 and TRBJ1-3, with D perhaps TRBD1 (6 bases). V dropped 0 bases and J dropped 1 base, with 16 bases sitting between them. Germline CDR1 and CDR2: MGHRA and YSYEKL. The CDR3 is made up of 18 amino acids. The CDR3 region is CASSQEAAGVVSGNTIYF. Written as DNA, the CDR3 is TGCGCCAGCAGCCAAGAGGCCGCAGGGGTAGTGTCTGGAAACACCATATATTTT.

This clone was seen only a few times. The rearrangement joins TRBV6-1 to TRBJ2-6; 7 bases fit TRBD1. Germline V gene sequence: CDR1 MNHNS, CDR2 SASEGT. The V and J ends lost 6 bases and 6 bases, in that order; junction bases with no gene match: 14. The CDR3 covers 17 residues. The CDR3 reads CASSEWTGASEANVLTF. CDR3 DNA: TGTGCCAGCAGCGAATGGACAGGTGCTTCGGAGGCCAACGTCCTGACTTTC.

Only a few counts were recorded for this clone. This chain uses TRBV6-6 with TRBJ2-7; the D is unclear. V dropped 8 bases and J dropped 3 bases, with 11 bases sitting between them. The CDR3 length is 12 residues. Germline V gives CDR1 MNHNY, CDR2 SVGAGI (reference sequence). The CDR3 DNA reads as TGTGCCAGCGCGAGACTCTACTACGAGCAGTACTTC. Amino acids: CASARLYYEQYF.

The chain couples TRBV6-5 to TRBJ2-1; D is unresolved. The V end lost 8 bases, the J end lost 10 bases, and 12 bases lay between the germline ends. From germline, CDR1 is MNHEY and CDR2 SVGAGI. The CDR3 is 11 residues long. The CDR3 sequence is CASSGGLEQFF. CDR3 nucleotide sequence: TGTGCCAGCTCCGGCGGCTTAGAGCAGTTCTTC.

CDR3 sequence (DNA): TGTGCCAGCGCTAGCGGGAGTTATGATGAGCAGTTCTTC. It encodes CASASGSYDEQFF. The chain carries TRBV9 and TRBJ2-1; 10 nucleotides line up with TRBD2. This CDR3 has 13 residues. The germline gives CDR1 SGDLS, CDR2 YYNGEE. Trimming cost V 7 bases and J 8 bases; bases outside gene matches: 6.

The chain is built from TRBV14 and TRBJ1-1, with TRBD1 matching 9 bases. The CDR3 spans 19 residues. J was trimmed by 0 bases and V by 0 bases; bases with no gene match: 11. Germline CDR1 SGHDN, CDR2 FVKESK. The CDR3 DNA reads as TGTGCCAGCAGCCAAGATTGGCGGAACAGGGGGCTGATGAACACTGAAGCTTTCTTT. Its protein product is CASSQDWRNRGLMNTEAFF.

This clone was detected only a few times. The chain recombines TRBV6-5 with TRBJ1-1, with D possibly matching TRBD1 (5 bases). Trimming shortened V by 6 bases and J by 1 base, and 9 bases separated the two germline ends. CDR3 length equals 13 residues. Germline V gives CDR1 MNHEY, CDR2 SVGAGI. The CDR3 reads CASSTGENTEAFF. The DNA for the CDR3 is TGTGCCAGCAGCACAGGAGAGAACACTGAAGCTTTCTTT.

This clone was recorded a few times. The rearrangement joins TRBV5-1 to TRBJ2-7, with 14 bases aligning to TRBD2. Germline-derived CDR1 and CDR2 are SGHRS and YFSETQ. Trimming removed 3 bases from V and 6 bases from J; junction bases left unmatched: 5. CDR3 length equals 15 residues. The CDR3 sequence is CASSSWTSGRPEQYF. CDR3 coding DNA: TGCGCCAGCAGCTCCTGGACTAGCGGGAGGCCCGAGCAGTACTTC.

The chain recombines TRBV21-1 with TRBJ1-2; the DNA was not used to check the table's D call, TRBD1. TRBV21-1 is a recognized pseudogene. CDR3 length equals 17 residues. The CDR3, as DNA: TGTGCCAGCAGCAAAAGGGGGGAGGGACAGGGTAGCTATGGCTACACCTTC. This encodes CASSKRGEGQGSYGYTF.

V gene TRBV7-9 combines with J gene TRBJ2-4; D ambiguous. The germline CDR1 and CDR2 sequences are SEHNR and FQNEAQ (reference sequence). The CDR3 consists of 13 residues. V was pared by 3 bases and J by 8 bases, with 11 bases between. This CDR3 is CASSFPVIDIQYF. Written as DNA, the CDR3 is TGTGCCAGCAGCTTCCCAGTGATTGACATTCAGTACTTC.

The chain recombines TRBV19 with TRBJ1-5; D gene unclear. CDR1 and CDR2 (germline): LNHDA, SQIVND (reference sequence). Deletions cut 4 bases from V and 3 bases from J, with 13 bases between. The CDR3 runs 15 residues. The CDR3: CASSNPVGLNQPQHF. In DNA form, the CDR3 reads TGTGCCAGTAGTAACCCGGTGGGCCTCAATCAGCCCCAGCATTTT.